Sequencing of this TCR beta chain was carried out in a study of post-analysis software for immune sequencing data. The overall study: Relapsing-remitting, secondary progressive and progressive-relapsing multiple sclerosis were all included among the disease courses. Whole-study results and caveats: Four or five TRBV segments were more frequent in patients than controls; TRBV5-6, TRBV5-1 and TRBV20-1 belonged to this group. The normalized Chao1 diversity of multiple sclerosis patients was significantly lower than that of controls. Strong co-clustering by F measure was evident for samples that had been prepared in the same batch.

This clonotype turned up a few times. What it recognizes is unknown. Germline V gene sequence: CDR1 SGHRS, CDR2 YFSETQ. The CDR3 length is 14 residues. Trimming took 2 bases from V and 4 from J; bases not matched to a gene: 5. cDNA libraries of TCR beta carried unique molecular identifiers. The source material, about 0.95 to 10 million T cells, gave rise to about 520,000 cDNA molecules. TCRdb reprocessed the PCR reads via MiXCR and lists one record per CDR3 protein. The sample has hundreds of thousands of distinct CDR3 sequences, around 53% seen once. Sequencing used blood. The TCR sequence derives from a girl aged 5-17 years with multiple sclerosis. V is TRBV5-1 and J is TRBJ2-5; 7 nucleotides line up with TRBD2. CDR3 loop: CASSFAGEGETQYF. CDR3 bases: TGCGCCAGCAGCTTCGCGGGAGAGGGAGAGACCCAGTACTTC.